These 27 T cell receptor beta chains share one sample of origin, sequenced in a study of blood T cells in healthy people across ages. Alongside a J-beta primer mix, a sample-barcoded 5' primer served in a second PCR lasting roughly 6 to 11 cycles. TCRdb independently ran MiXCR on the 5' RACE reads; one entry per CDR3 protein. The sample has about 2 million distinct CDR3 sequences, about 50% seen once; the top ten hold 2% to 2.5%. Sequenced: blood. The receptors derive from a woman aged 40 to 50 in good health.

The J gene is TRBJ1-5, the V gene TRBV7-2; D ambiguous. Germline lookup yields CDR1 SGHTA and CDR2 FQGNSA. V was pared by 5 bases and J by 3 bases, with 14 bases between. The CDR3 is 15 residues long. CDR3 sequence: CASSPGSPHNQPQHF. In DNA form, the CDR3 reads TGTGCCAGCAGCCCTGGTTCCCCCCACAATCAGCCCCAGCATTTT.

For the CDR3, the DNA is TGTGCCAGCAGCTTTAACAGGGAGACAAGAGAGACCCAGTACTTC. Translating gives CASSFNRETRETQYF. The chain carries TRBV7-2 and TRBJ2-5, with D possibly matching TRBD1 (6 bases). The CDR3 spans 15 residues. Germline CDR1 reads SGHTA; CDR2 reads FQGNSA. Trimming shortened V by 3 bases and J by 4 bases, and 15 bases separated the two germline ends.

This clonotype was picked up a small number of times. The chain recombines TRBV7-2 with TRBJ2-3, with 7 bases matching TRBD2. With 4 bases clipped from V and 6 bases from J, the junction kept 10 bases outside the gene matches. The CDR3 is 15 residues long. Germline CDR1 is SGHTA and CDR2 is FQGNSA. CDR3 sequence (DNA): TGTGCCAGCAGCTATCAGCGGGGTAGGGCGGATACGCAGTATTTT. Translating gives CASSYQRGRADTQYF.

This clonotype was detected only a few times. This chain links TRBV7-3 with TRBJ2-3; D is perhaps TRBD2 (6 bases). CDR3 length: 15 amino acids. Germline CDR1 reads SGHTA; CDR2 reads FQGTGA. Trimming pared 4 bases from V and 2 bases from J, leaving 13 bases between. The CDR3 spells CASSSRGGATDTQYF. CDR3 nucleotides: TGTGCCAGCAGCTCCCGGGGCGGGGCCACAGATACGCAGTATTTT.

As regards this clonotype: A read error may produce the germline difference seen at one junction end. The rearrangement links TRBV4-2 to TRBJ2-7; weak D call: TRBD2 (7 bases). The germline CDR1 and CDR2 sequences are LGHNA and YNFKEQ. The CDR3 covers 14 residues. The CDR3 bases are TGTGCCAGCAGCGAAGGGCGGGGGCCCTACGAGCAGCACTTC. This encodes CASSEGRGPYEQHF.

The V gene is TRBV9, the J gene TRBJ1-2; D is undetermined. The germline V gene encodes CDR1 SGDLS and CDR2 YYNGEE. Trimming stripped 0 bases from V and 8 bases from J, with 20 bases between. There are 16 residues in the CDR3. CDR3 region: CASSVEVRGGKKGYTF. CDR3 coding DNA: TGTGCCAGCAGCGTAGAAGTTCGGGGTGGAAAAAAAGGCTACACCTTC. The entire variable domain, with the rest obtained from reference TRBV9 and TRBJ1-2, is as follows: DSGVTQTPKHLITATGQRVTLRCSPRSGDLSVYWYQQSLDQGLQFLIQYYNGEERAKGNILERFSAQQFPDLHSELNLSSLELGDSALYFCASSVEVRGGKKGYTFGSGTRLTVV.

This chain uses TRBV7-3 with TRBJ2-4; D may be TRBD1 (6 bases). The germline gives CDR1 SGHTA, CDR2 FQGTGA. V was trimmed by 1 base and J by 9 bases, leaving 16 bases between them. The CDR3 extends over 15 amino acids. The CDR3 nucleotides are TGTGCCAGCAGCTTAATACCGGCAGGGGAAACCATTCAGTACTTC. This codes for CASSLIPAGETIQYF.

The V and J genes are TRBV5-1 and TRBJ1-6; D possibly corresponds to TRBD1 (5 bases). The CDR3 runs 18 residues. The germline CDR1 and CDR2 sequences are SGHRS and YFSETQ. Between the trimmed V and J ends, which lost 5 bases and 1 base, there was a span of 19 bases. The CDR3 protein is CASRFVGTGGSYNSPLHF. The CDR3, as DNA: TGCGCCAGCAGATTCGTTGGTACAGGCGGATCCTATAATTCACCCCTCCACTTT.

This chain connects TRBV21-1 to TRBJ2-4; TRBD2, the table's D call, was not compared with the DNA. TRBV21-1 has pseudogene status. The CDR3 length is 20 residues. In DNA, the CDR3 is TGTGCCAGCAGCAAAGATTACGGCTCGAGCGTAGTCATAGCCAAAAACATTCAGTACTTC. Protein product: CASSKDYGSSVVIAKNIQYF.

This clonotype was recorded at least ten times. The chain carries TRBV4-3 and TRBJ2-4; 7 bases match TRBD1. Trimming removed 0 bases from V and 15 bases from J; junction bases left unmatched: 14. The germline V gene has CDR1 LGHNA and CDR2 YSLEER. There are 15 residues in the CDR3. In DNA form, the CDR3 reads TGCGCCAGCAGCCAAGATGTGGCAGGGGGTCCCAGGAGGTACTTC. Translated, it gives CASSQDVAGGPRRYF.

This clonotype was observed a few times. CDR3 sequence reads: CSPGTSGNYEQYF. CDR3 nucleotide sequence: TGCAGTCCAGGGACTAGCGGGAACTACGAGCAGTACTTC. The chain uses TRBV20-1 and TRBJ2-7, with 13 bases lining up with TRBD2. This CDR3 has 13 residues. Unmatched junction bases numbered 4, after V lost 8 bases and J lost 3 bases. CDR1 and CDR2 (germline): DFQATT, SNEGSKA (reference sequence).

This sequence joins TRBV6-5 and TRBJ2-5, with D possibly being TRBD1 (6 bases). The V gene lost 2 bases and the J gene lost 0 bases, with 13 bases spanning the gap. Germline CDR1 reads MNHEY; CDR2 reads SVGAGI. This CDR3 comprises 16 residues. The CDR3 sequence is CASSYITTGYQETQYF. In nucleotides, the CDR3 is TGTGCCAGCAGTTACATAACTACAGGGTACCAAGAGACCCAGTACTTC.

V usage is TRBV15 and J usage is TRBJ2-5; TRBD1 might be the D (5 bases). CDR1 and CDR2 (germline): LNHNV, YYDKDF (reference sequence). V gave up 0 bases and J gave up 3 bases, with 14 bases separating them. This CDR3 has 16 amino acids. The DNA for the CDR3 is TGTGCCACCAGCAGAGATCTTGTGGACACCAAAGAGACCCAGTACTTC. It specifies CATSRDLVDTKETQYF.

The V call is TRBV12-3 or TRBV12-4, the J call TRBJ2-5; 9 bases align to TRBD2. Germline trimming cut 4 bases from V and 4 bases from J; bases unmatched to any gene: 4. CDR3 length: 14 residues. The CDR3: CASSSLAGLETQYF. The DNA of the CDR3 is TGTGCCAGCAGTTCACTAGCGGGCCTAGAGACCCAGTACTTC.

The chain carries TRBV7-8 and TRBJ2-3; 7 bases fit TRBD1. This CDR3 has 14 residues. The germline gives CDR1 SGHVS, CDR2 FQNEAQ. The trim removed 2 bases at V and 5 bases at J, leaving 4 bases unmatched. The CDR3 loop reads CASSLQGDGDTQYF. The DNA of the CDR3 is TGTGCCAGCAGCTTACAGGGGGACGGAGATACGCAGTATTTT.

This clonotype was observed at least ten times. V and J are TRBV12-3 or TRBV12-4 and TRBJ2-3; D may correspond to TRBD1 or TRBD2 (5 bases each). V gave up 7 bases and J gave up 3 bases, with 11 bases separating them. The CDR3 extends over 13 amino acids. CDR3: CASTRGVTDTQYF. CDR3 coding DNA: TGTGCCAGCACCCGAGGGGTGACAGATACGCAGTATTTT.

Only a few counts were recorded for this clonotype. This chain joins TRBV6-1 and TRBJ1-2; TRBD1 agrees at 7 bases. In germline, CDR1 is MNHNS, CDR2 SASEGT. There are 15 residues in the CDR3. V lost 2 bases and J lost 0; bases outside the gene matches: 3. In DNA form, the CDR3 reads TGTGCCAGCAGTGAACCCGGGACAGCTAACTATGGCTACACCTTC. Amino acids: CASSEPGTANYGYTF.

The chain combines TRBV6-2 or TRBV6-3 with TRBJ2-7; TRBD2 agrees at 9 bases. The CDR3 extends over 15 amino acids. The V and J ends lost 6 bases and 5 bases, in that order; junction bases with no gene match: 11. Germline values: CDR1 MNHEY, CDR2 SVGEGT. CDR3: CASRTYGTSSDEQYF. The CDR3 DNA follows: TGTGCCAGCAGGACCTACGGGACTAGCAGCGACGAGCAGTACTTC.

The chain uses TRBV4-3 and TRBJ2-1, with 12 bases fitting TRBD2. V trimming: 1 base; J trimming: 10 bases; junction bases outside the gene matches: 5. CDR3 size: 15 residues. Germline CDR1 is LGHNA and CDR2 is YSLEER. The DNA for the CDR3 is TGCGCCAGCAGCCAAGCTAGCGGGGGGGCCAGGGAGCAGTTCTTC. Translation: CASSQASGGAREQFF.

The rearrangement links TRBV5-1 to TRBJ2-7; TRBD2 aligns across 13 bases. Germline-derived CDR1 and CDR2 are SGHRS and YFSETQ. This CDR3 spans 18 amino acids. V shed 5 bases and J 2 bases; nucleotides not matched to a gene: 13. CDR3 protein: CASSLRGLAGVEAYEQYF. The CDR3 DNA sequence: TGCGCCAGCAGTCTGCGTGGACTAGCGGGGGTGGAGGCCTACGAGCAGTACTTC.

The rearrangement joins TRBV24-1 to TRBJ2-3; D is perhaps TRBD1 (6 bases). This CDR3 has 16 residues. In germline, CDR1 is KGHDR, CDR2 SFDVKD. Between the trimmed V and J ends, which lost 1 base and 1 base, there was a span of 11 bases. CDR3 nucleotide sequence: TGTGCCACCAGTGATTTCCGACAGGCCGGCACAGATACGCAGTATTTT. This encodes CATSDFRQAGTDTQYF.

This clonotype appeared a few times. The chain is built from TRBV7-3 and TRBJ2-6; the match to TRBD1 covers 8 bases. CDR1 is SGHTA, CDR2 FQGTGA, per germline. This CDR3 comprises 17 residues. V shed 5 bases, J shed 0 bases, and the junction held 6 bases outside the gene matches. Here the CDR3 reads CASSRQGTVSGANVLTF. The CDR3 coding sequence is TGTGCCAGCAGCCGACAGGGGACGGTCTCTGGGGCCAACGTCCTGACTTTC.

This clonotype was found a few times. The V gene is TRBV21-1, the J gene TRBJ2-3; the D segment call TRBD2 is taken from the table without a DNA check. TRBV21-1 is recorded as a pseudogene. The CDR3 contains 15 residues. The CDR3 spells CASSGSGDRGDTQYF. In nucleotides, the CDR3 is TGTGCCAGCAGCGGGAGCGGGGACCGAGGAGATACGCAGTATTTT.

V and J are TRBV18 and TRBJ2-1; 8 bases agree with TRBD1. V shed 3 bases, J shed 4 bases, and the junction held 20 bases outside the gene matches. The germline gives CDR1 KGHSH, CDR2 LQKENI. The CDR3 has 20 residues. This CDR3 reads CASSPSLGQVPGQGYNEQFF. The DNA for the CDR3 is TGTGCCAGCTCACCCTCACTCGGACAGGTACCTGGACAGGGATACAATGAGCAGTTCTTC.

V is TRBV2 and J is TRBJ2-5, with a weak D call TRBD1 (5 bases). CDR3 size: 15 residues. Germline CDR1 is SNHLY and CDR2 is FYNNEI. V lost 8 bases and J 4 bases, leaving 20 bases between the germline ends. This CDR3 reads CASYLTGSQGETQYF. The CDR3 bases are TGTGCCAGCTACCTGACCGGGTCCCAGGGAGAGACCCAGTACTTC.

The chain combines TRBV3-1 with TRBJ2-7, with D unresolved. Germline-derived CDR1 and CDR2 are LGHDT and YNNKEL (reference sequence). The V gene lost 0 bases and the J gene lost 7 bases, with 10 bases spanning the gap. CDR3 length equals 13 residues. CDR3 residues: CASSQEFMGEQYF. DNA for the CDR3: TGTGCCAGCAGCCAAGAATTTATGGGGGAGCAGTACTTC.

This chain links TRBV9 with TRBJ2-4, with 7 bases fitting TRBD1. Trimming removed 3 bases from V and 13 bases from J; junction bases left unmatched: 10. The CDR3 runs 13 residues. The germline gives CDR1 SGDLS, CDR2 YYNGEE. The CDR3 DNA sequence: TGTGCCAGCAGCGCGCTACAGGGGACAGAGCAGTACTTC. Translating it yields CASSALQGTEQYF.